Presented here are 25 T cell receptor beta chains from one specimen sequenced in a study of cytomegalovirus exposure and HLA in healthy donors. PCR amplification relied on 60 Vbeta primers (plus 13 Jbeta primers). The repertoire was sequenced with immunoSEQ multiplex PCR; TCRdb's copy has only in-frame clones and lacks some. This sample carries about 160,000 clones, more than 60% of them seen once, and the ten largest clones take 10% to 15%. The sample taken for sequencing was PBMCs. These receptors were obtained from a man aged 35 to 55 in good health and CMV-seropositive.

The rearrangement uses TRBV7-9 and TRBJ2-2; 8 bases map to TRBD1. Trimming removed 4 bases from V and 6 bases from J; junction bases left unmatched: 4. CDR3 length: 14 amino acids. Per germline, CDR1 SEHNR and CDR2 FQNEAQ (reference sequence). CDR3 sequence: CASSSKQGAGELFF. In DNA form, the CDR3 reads TGTGCCAGCAGCTCTAAACAGGGGGCCGGGGAGCTGTTTTTT. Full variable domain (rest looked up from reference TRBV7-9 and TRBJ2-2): DTGVSQNPRHKITKRGQNVTFRCDPISEHNRLYWYRQTLGQGPEFLTYFQNEAQLEKSRLLSDRFSAERPKGSFSTLEIQRTEQGDSAMYLCASSSKQGAGELFFGEGSRLTVL.

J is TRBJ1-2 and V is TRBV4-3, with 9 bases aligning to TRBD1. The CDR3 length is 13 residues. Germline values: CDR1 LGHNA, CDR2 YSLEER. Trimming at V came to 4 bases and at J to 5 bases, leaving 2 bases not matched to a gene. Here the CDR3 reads CASSPGQGYGYTF. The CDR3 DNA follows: TGCGCCAGCAGCCCGGGACAGGGATATGGCTACACCTTC.

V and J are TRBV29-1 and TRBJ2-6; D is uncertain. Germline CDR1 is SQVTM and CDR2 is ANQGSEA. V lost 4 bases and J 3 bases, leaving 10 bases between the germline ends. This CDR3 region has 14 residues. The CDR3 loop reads CSVAPSFGANVLTF. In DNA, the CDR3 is TGCAGCGTTGCTCCTAGTTTTGGGGCCAACGTCCTGACTTTC.

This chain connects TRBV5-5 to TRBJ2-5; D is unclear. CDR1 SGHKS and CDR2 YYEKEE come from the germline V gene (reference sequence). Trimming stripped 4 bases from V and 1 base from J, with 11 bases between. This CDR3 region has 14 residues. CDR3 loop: CASSLQPGQETQYF. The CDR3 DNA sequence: TGTGCCAGCAGCCTTCAGCCGGGCCAAGAGACCCAGTACTTC.

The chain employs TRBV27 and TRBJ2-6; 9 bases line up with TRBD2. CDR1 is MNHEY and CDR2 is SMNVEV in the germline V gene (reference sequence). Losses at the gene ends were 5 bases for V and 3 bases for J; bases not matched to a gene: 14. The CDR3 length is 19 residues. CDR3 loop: CASSPSGTSRFGGANVLTF. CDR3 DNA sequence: TGTGCCAGCAGTCCCTCCGGGACTAGCCGCTTTGGTGGGGCCAACGTCCTGACTTTC.

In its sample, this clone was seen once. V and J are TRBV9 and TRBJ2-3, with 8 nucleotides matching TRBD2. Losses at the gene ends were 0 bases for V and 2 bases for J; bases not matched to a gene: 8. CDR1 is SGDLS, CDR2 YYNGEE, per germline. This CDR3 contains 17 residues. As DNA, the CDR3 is TGTGCCAGCAGCGTAGAAACTAGCGGTAGTTCCACAGATACGCAGTATTTT. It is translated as CASSVETSGSSTDTQYF.

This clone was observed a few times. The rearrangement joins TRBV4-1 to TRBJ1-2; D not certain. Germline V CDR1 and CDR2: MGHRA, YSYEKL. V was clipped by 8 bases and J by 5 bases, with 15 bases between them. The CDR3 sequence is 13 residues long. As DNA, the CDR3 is TGCGCCAGCTCCAGTACAGAGTCTTATGGCTACACCTTC. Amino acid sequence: CASSSTESYGYTF.

The CDR3 nucleotides read TGCGCCAGCAGCCCGTCCGGGACTAGAAGCACAGATACGCAGTATTTT. Its protein is CASSPSGTRSTDTQYF. The V gene is TRBV5-1, the J gene TRBJ2-3; 8 bases map to TRBD2. CDR3 size: 16 residues. Germline V CDR1 and CDR2: SGHRS, YFSETQ. The ends lost 4 bases at V and 0 bases at J; junction bases unmatched: 7.

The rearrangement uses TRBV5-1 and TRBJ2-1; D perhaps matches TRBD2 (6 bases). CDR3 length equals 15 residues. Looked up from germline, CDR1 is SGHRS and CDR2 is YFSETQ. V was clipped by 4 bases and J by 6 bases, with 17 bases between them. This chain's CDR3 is CASSPLTGGGNEQFF. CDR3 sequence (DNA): TGCGCCAGCAGCCCTCTTACCGGGGGTGGCAATGAGCAGTTCTTC.

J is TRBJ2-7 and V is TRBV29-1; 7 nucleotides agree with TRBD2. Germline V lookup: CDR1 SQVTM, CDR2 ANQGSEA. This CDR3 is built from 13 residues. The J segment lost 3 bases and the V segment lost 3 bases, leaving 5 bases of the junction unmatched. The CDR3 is CSVERGSGYEQYF. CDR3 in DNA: TGCAGCGTTGAGCGGGGGAGCGGCTACGAGCAGTACTTC.

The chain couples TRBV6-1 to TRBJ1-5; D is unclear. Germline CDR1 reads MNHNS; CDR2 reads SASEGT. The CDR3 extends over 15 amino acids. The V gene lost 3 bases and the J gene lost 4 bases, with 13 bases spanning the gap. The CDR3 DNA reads TGTGCCAGCAGTGAGGGGAGGGTTCTTAATCAGCCCCAGCATTTT. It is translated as CASSEGRVLNQPQHF.

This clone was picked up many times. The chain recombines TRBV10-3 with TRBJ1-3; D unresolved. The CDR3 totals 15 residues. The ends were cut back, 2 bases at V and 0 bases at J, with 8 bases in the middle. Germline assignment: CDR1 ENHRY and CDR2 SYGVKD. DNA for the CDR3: TGTGCCATCAGTGAGGTCCGGGGCTCTGGAAACACCATATATTTT. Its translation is CAISEVRGSGNTIYF.

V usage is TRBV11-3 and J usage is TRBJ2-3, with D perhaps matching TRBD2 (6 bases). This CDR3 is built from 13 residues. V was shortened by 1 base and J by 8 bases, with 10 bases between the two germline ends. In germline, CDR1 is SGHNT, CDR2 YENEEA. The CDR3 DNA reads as TGTGCCAGCAGCTTAGGTCGGGGAGGTACGCAGTATTTT. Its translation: CASSLGRGGTQYF.

The CDR3 loop is CASSRRDTEAFF. The CDR3 coding sequence is TGTGCCAGCAGTCGCCGGGACACTGAAGCTTTCTTT. This rearrangement joins TRBV7-9 to TRBJ1-1; D not certain. Germline V CDR1 and CDR2: SEHNR, FQNEAQ (reference sequence). V lost 6 bases to trimming and J lost 3 bases, with 8 bases between them. The CDR3 spans 12 residues.

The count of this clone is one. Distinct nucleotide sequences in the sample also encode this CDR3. The CDR3 loop reads CASSSLAGVYNEQFF. The CDR3 coding sequence is TGTGCCAGCTCGTCTCTAGCGGGAGTATACAATGAGCAGTTCTTC. The chain couples TRBV18 to TRBJ2-1; 10 bases line up with TRBD2. The germline CDR1 and CDR2 sequences are KGHSH and LQKENI. The V gene end was trimmed by 6 bases and the J gene end by 4 bases; junction bases not matched to a gene: 6. This CDR3 has 15 amino acids.

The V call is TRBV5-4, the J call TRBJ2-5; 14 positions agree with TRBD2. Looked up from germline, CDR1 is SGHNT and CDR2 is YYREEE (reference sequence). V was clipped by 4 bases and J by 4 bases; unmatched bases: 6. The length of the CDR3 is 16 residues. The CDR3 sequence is CASSRPGLAGGETQYF. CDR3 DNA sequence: TGTGCCAGCAGCCGGCCCGGACTAGCGGGAGGAGAGACCCAGTACTTC.

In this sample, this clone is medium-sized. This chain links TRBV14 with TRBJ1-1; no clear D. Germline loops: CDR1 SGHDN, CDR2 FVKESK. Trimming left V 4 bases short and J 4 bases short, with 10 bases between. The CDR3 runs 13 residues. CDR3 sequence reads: CASSPTWPTEAFF. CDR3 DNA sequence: TGTGCCAGCAGCCCCACATGGCCCACTGAAGCTTTCTTT.

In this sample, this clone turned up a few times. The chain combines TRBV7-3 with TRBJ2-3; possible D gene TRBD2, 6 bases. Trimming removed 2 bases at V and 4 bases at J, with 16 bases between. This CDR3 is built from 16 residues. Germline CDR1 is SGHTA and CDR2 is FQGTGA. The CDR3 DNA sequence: TGTGCCAGCAGCTTAGGGCGGGAAGGAATTGCAGATACGCAGTATTTT. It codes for CASSLGREGIADTQYF.

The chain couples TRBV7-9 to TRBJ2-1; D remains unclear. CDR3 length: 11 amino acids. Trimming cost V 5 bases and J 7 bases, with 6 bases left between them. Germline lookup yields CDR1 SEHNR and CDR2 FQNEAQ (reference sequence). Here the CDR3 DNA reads TGTGCCAGCAGCCCTGAGAATGAGCAGTTCTTC. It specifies CASSPENEQFF.

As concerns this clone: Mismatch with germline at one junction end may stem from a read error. CDR3 loop: CASSLLAPGDYAQYF. The CDR3 DNA sequence: TGTGCCAGCAGTTTACTCGCACCAGGGGATTACGCGCAGTACTTC. V usage is TRBV28 and J usage is TRBJ2-7, with TRBD1 as a possible D gene (6 bases). Germline loops: CDR1 MDHEN, CDR2 SYDVKM. The CDR3 is made up of 15 amino acids.

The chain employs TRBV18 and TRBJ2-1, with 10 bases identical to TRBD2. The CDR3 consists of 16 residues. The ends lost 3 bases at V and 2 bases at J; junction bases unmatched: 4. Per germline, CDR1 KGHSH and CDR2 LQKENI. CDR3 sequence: CASSPASGSTYNEQFF. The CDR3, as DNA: TGTGCCAGCTCACCGGCTAGCGGGAGCACCTACAATGAGCAGTTCTTC.

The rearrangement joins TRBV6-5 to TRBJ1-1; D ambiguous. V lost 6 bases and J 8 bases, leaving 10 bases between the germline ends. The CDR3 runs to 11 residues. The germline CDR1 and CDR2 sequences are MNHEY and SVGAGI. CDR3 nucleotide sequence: TGTGCCAGCAGAACCCGGAGGGAAGCTTTCTTT. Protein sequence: CASRTRREAFF.

This CDR3 is CASSRHLAEETQYF. The CDR3 coding sequence is TGTGCCAGCAGCAGACATCTAGCGGAAGAGACCCAGTACTTC. The genes are TRBV4-2 and TRBJ2-5, with 7 nucleotides matching TRBD2. The germline V gene has CDR1 LGHNA and CDR2 YNFKEQ. The CDR3 length is 14 residues. The trim removed 5 bases at V and 3 bases at J, leaving 6 bases unmatched.

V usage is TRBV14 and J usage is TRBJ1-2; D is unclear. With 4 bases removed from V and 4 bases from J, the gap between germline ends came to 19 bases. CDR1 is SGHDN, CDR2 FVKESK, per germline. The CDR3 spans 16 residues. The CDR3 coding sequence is TGTGCCAGCAGCCCTCGGATAGGCCCTAGTGTCTATGGCTACACCTTC. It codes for CASSPRIGPSVYGYTF.

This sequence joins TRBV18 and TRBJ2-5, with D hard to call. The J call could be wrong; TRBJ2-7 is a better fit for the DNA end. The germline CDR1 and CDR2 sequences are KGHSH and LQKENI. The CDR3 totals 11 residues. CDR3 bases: TGTGCCAGCTCATCGGAGTACGAGCAGTACTTC. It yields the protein CASSSEYEQYF.